A selection of T cell receptor beta chains follows, all from one sample in a study of T cell repertoires in cytomegalovirus infection. TCRdb redid the calling of the reads with MiXCR, one entry per CDR3 protein. The data contain over 200,000 distinct CDR3 sequences, approximately 14% of them seen just once; the ten biggest clones take up 8.8%. Sequencing input: PBMCs. The receptors shown here come from a human donor in good health (CMV status not recorded). Some clones in this sample may be carry-over from other donors' samples. CDR3s include the opening cysteine and the closing phenylalanine or tryptophan.

v_gene | CDR3aa
TRBV4-2 | CASSHGEGSDYEQYF
TRBV6-1 | CASSEGDRDGEKLFF
TRBV7-2 | CASSLSPSSGEQYF
TRBV20-1 | CSARDSGGGYNEQFF
TRBV7-9 | CASIQTSRYQETQYF
TRBV27 | CASSLIDQRETQYF
TRBV6-4 | CASSVLGGDYNEQFF
TRBV2 | CASSLTANYGYTF
TRBV7-2 | CASSTLAPSTDTQYF
TRBV7-2 | CASSLLFFGGYGYTF
TRBV19 | CASKLDNYSNQPQHF
TRBV4-1 | CASHQTGGNEQYF
TRBV7-2 | CASSSGQAGDEKLFF
TRBV12-3/TRBV12-4 | CASSSLQGTYEQYF
TRBV20-1 | CSAGTGGNTIYF
TRBV20-1 | CSASQTGGGWTDTQYF
TRBV7-6 | CASSFRSSSTDTQYF
TRBV19 | CASSMGPGTYEQYF
TRBV29-1 | CSVYRQGPYNEQFF
TRBV6-4 | CASSDSSAGELFF
TRBV7-2 | CASSLGLAGGSQETQYF
TRBV7-2 | CASSSSFGANVLTF
TRBV27 | CASSYRDSSYEQYF
TRBV5-1 | CASSLAGTSGSFPYNEQFF
TRBV25-1 | CASNSQGLNTEAFF
TRBV29-1 | CSVAGTSGNLPDNEQFF
TRBV20-1 | CSARGRGLAGGRAYNEQFF
TRBV18 | CASLGGFSYEQYF
TRBV20-1 | CSATQGGRETQYF
TRBV2 | CASSKTVTTGELFF
TRBV6-2/TRBV6-3 | CASNAGGTDTQYF